The next 6 T cell receptor beta chains were all read from a single sample in a study of cytomegalovirus exposure and HLA in healthy donors. The PCR ran on 60 Vbeta and 13 Jbeta primers. Using immunoSEQ multiplex PCR, the repertoire was profiled, and TCRdb retains in-frame clones only, with some absent. The sample gives around 100,000 clones, approximately 72% of which show up once; around 3.3% is in the top ten. The sample consisted of PBMCs. The receptors derive from a woman between 45 and 65 years old in good health and CMV-seronegative.

V usage is TRBV28 and J usage is TRBJ2-7; 11 bases map to TRBD1. The J segment lost 4 bases and the V segment lost 6 bases, leaving 14 bases of the junction unmatched. The CDR3 extends over 17 amino acids. Germline CDR1 MDHEN, CDR2 SYDVKM. This CDR3 is CASRPSPGTGGLYEQYF. The CDR3 DNA sequence: TGTGCCAGCAGACCATCCCCCGGGACAGGGGGTTTATACGAGCAGTACTTC.

The chain couples TRBV6-1 to TRBJ1-5; a weak D match, TRBD1 (6 bases). This CDR3 region has 14 residues. The ends were cut back, 8 bases at V and 3 bases at J, with 14 bases in the middle. Germline V CDR1 and CDR2: MNHNS, SASEGT. CDR3 in DNA: TGTGCCAGCCTGGACAGCCTGTTCAATCAGCCCCAGCATTTT. Translated, it gives CASLDSLFNQPQHF.

This chain connects TRBV7-2 to TRBJ2-4, with D unclear. The CDR3 runs 11 residues. Trimming cost V 5 bases and J 7 bases, with 6 bases left between them. The V gene's germline CDR1 is SGHTA and CDR2 FQGNSA. For the CDR3, the DNA is TGTGCCAGCAGCCTCGGGAACATTCAGTACTTC. Protein: CASSLGNIQYF.

This chain uses TRBV7-2 with TRBJ1-1; 12 bases align to TRBD1. The V and J ends lost 3 bases and 8 bases, in that order; junction bases with no gene match: 7. The CDR3 extends over 15 amino acids. CDR1 is SGHTA, CDR2 FQGNSA, per germline. CDR3 residues: CASSFQRDRGREAFF. The CDR3 nucleotides read TGTGCCAGCAGCTTCCAGCGGGACAGGGGGCGGGAAGCTTTCTTT.

This clone was seen a handful of times. This rearrangement joins TRBV2 to TRBJ2-4; D call uncertain. Germline lookup yields CDR1 SNHLY and CDR2 FYNNEI. Trimming cost V 10 bases and J 0 bases, with 13 bases left between them. This CDR3 contains 14 residues. The CDR3 sequence is CATFPPVAKNIQYF. CDR3 nucleotides: TGTGCCACCTTCCCTCCGGTAGCCAAAAACATTCAGTACTTC. Complete variable domain (other parts from reference TRBV2 and TRBJ2-4): EPEVTQTPSHQVTQMGQEVILRCVPISNHLYFYWYRQILGQKVEFLVSFYNNEISEKSEIFDDQFSVERPDGSNFTLKIRSTKLEDSAMYFCATFPPVAKNIQYFGAGTRLSVL.

This chain joins TRBV5-6 and TRBJ1-2, with a weak D call TRBD1 (5 bases). This CDR3 is built from 18 residues. Germline assignment: CDR1 SGHDT and CDR2 YYEEEE. Trimming took off 0 bases at V and 0 bases at J, with 18 bases between the two ends. The CDR3 loop reads CASSLVKSGPATNYGYTF. As DNA, the CDR3 is TGTGCCAGCAGCTTGGTTAAATCAGGGCCAGCCACTAACTATGGCTACACCTTC.